Below, one TCR beta chain is given with its context. This sample is part of a study of T-cell reconstitution after alpha-beta-depleted transplantation in children. This CDR3 has 14 amino acids. Trimming left V 4 bases short and J 1 base short, with 8 bases between. Germline V gene data show CDR1 as MNHEY and CDR2 as SVGEGT. TCRbeta library construction was performed incorporating unique molecular identifiers. TCRdb recomputed calls from the PCR reads with MiXCR, one row per CDR3 protein. The sample shows about 1,000,000 distinct CDR3 sequences, 25% to 30% of them seen only once. Sequencing used PBMCs, mostly from graft donor cells, obtained 360 days after TCRalphabeta/CD19-depleted stem cell transplant. The TCR comes from a boy under three years old who had a stem cell transplant for SCID, so the T cells may come from the graft donor. This chain links TRBV6-2 or TRBV6-3 with TRBJ1-3; D unresolved. In nucleotides, the CDR3 is TGTGCCAGCAGTTCTGGTGATTCTGGAAACACCATATATTTT. Translation: CASSSGDSGNTIYF.